These 27 T cell receptor beta chains were all obtained from the same sample, sequenced in a study of cytomegalovirus exposure and HLA in healthy donors. Both 60 Vbeta primers and 13 Jbeta primers went into the PCR. The assay was immunoSEQ multiplex PCR, and TCRdb's table has in-frame clones only and misses some. The sample lists 130,000 to 150,000 clones, about four fifths occurring once. Sequencing was performed on PBMCs. Source of these receptors: a male donor in good health and CMV-seronegative.

This clone was detected only a few times. The J gene is TRBJ2-1, the V gene TRBV13; 12 bases map to TRBD2. Germline V gene lookup returns CDR1 PRHDT and CDR2 FYEKMQ (reference sequence). V lost 2 bases, J lost 0 bases, and 11 bases stayed unmatched. This CDR3 region has 20 residues. The CDR3 sequence is CASSLYVRTSGKSSYNEQFF. In nucleotides, the CDR3 is TGTGCCAGCAGCTTATATGTTAGGACTAGCGGGAAAAGCTCCTACAATGAGCAGTTCTTC. Based on the CDR3 plus reference TRBV13 and TRBJ2-1, the full variable domain is AAGVIQSPRHLIKEKRETATLKCYPIPRHDTVYWYQQGPGQDPQFLISFYEKMQSDKGSIPDRFSAQQFSDYHSELNMSSLELGDSALYFCASSLYVRTSGKSSYNEQFFGPGTRLTVL.

Points on this clone: Compared with germline, one end of the junction differs, possibly owing to a read error. The chain is built from TRBV7-9 and TRBJ1-5; no reliable D call. CDR3 length: 12 residues. Germline V gene sequence: CDR1 SEHNR, CDR2 FQNEAQ (reference sequence). CDR3 protein: CSSSLERQPQHF. The CDR3 bases are TGTTCCAGCAGCTTAGAGAGGCAGCCCCAGCATTTT.

J is TRBJ1-1 and V is TRBV10-3; no firm D call. Germline CDR1 ENHRY, CDR2 SYGVKD. This CDR3 spans 14 amino acids. V dropped 6 bases and J dropped 0 bases, with 11 bases sitting between them. This CDR3 reads CAISTTAMNTEAFF. As DNA, the CDR3 is TGTGCCATCAGCACAACAGCCATGAACACTGAAGCTTTCTTT.

The V call is TRBV18, the J call TRBJ2-3; 8 nucleotides agree with TRBD2. The CDR3 covers 14 residues. The germline V gene has CDR1 KGHSH and CDR2 LQKENI. The V segment lost 4 bases and the J segment 1 base; nucleotides outside the gene matches: 1. CDR3 DNA: TGTGCCAGCTCACTCGGGGGGGGCACAGATACGCAGTATTTT. Residues: CASSLGGGTDTQYF.

This chain uses TRBV9 with TRBJ1-5; tentative D call: TRBD1 (5 bases). This CDR3 region has 14 residues. V shed 3 bases and J shed 3 bases, with 10 bases lying between them. From germline, CDR1 is SGDLS and CDR2 YYNGEE. CDR3 amino acids: CASSDTGVNQPQHF. CDR3 bases: TGTGCCAGCAGCGATACGGGGGTCAATCAGCCCCAGCATTTT. Supplemented by reference TRBV9 and TRBJ1-5, the full variable domain reads DSGVTQTPKHLITATGQRVTLRCSPRSGDLSVYWYQQSLDQGLQFLIQYYNGEERAKGNILERFSAQQFPDLHSELNLSSLELGDSALYFCASSDTGVNQPQHFGDGTRLSIL.

This rearrangement joins TRBV10-3 to TRBJ2-7; weak D call: TRBD2 (6 bases). The V gene's germline CDR1 is ENHRY and CDR2 SYGVKD. V lost 0 bases, J lost 3 bases, and 9 bases lay in between. The CDR3 has 14 residues. CDR3 protein: CAISESGTGYEQYF. For the CDR3, the DNA is TGTGCCATCAGTGAGTCAGGGACTGGCTACGAGCAGTACTTC.

The chain carries TRBV7-8 and TRBJ1-2, with 10 bases matching TRBD1. The germline CDR1 and CDR2 sequences are SGHVS and FQNEAQ. J gave up 7 bases and V 4 bases, and 9 bases lay outside the gene matches. CDR3 length equals 15 residues. The CDR3 sequence is CASSSRGTGDRGYTF. CDR3 nucleotide sequence: TGTGCCAGCAGCTCCAGGGGGACAGGGGATCGTGGCTACACCTTC. Together with reference TRBV7-8 and TRBJ1-2, the CDR3 gives the full variable domain: GAGVSQSPRYKVAKRGQDVALRCDPISGHVSLFWYQQALGQGPEFLTYFQNEAQLDKSGLPSDRFFAERPEGSVSTLKIQRTQQEDSAVYLCASSSRGTGDRGYTFGSGTRLTVV.

In DNA form, the CDR3 reads TGTGCCAGCAGTCCCGGTTCGCTGACTGAAGCTTTCTTT. Residues: CASSPGSLTEAFF. The rearrangement links TRBV27 to TRBJ1-1; D is ambiguous. CDR3 size: 13 residues. In germline, CDR1 is MNHEY, CDR2 SMNVEV (reference sequence). V lost 5 bases, J lost 5 bases, and 12 bases lay in between.

This sequence joins TRBV25-1 and TRBJ1-1, with D perhaps matching TRBD1 (6 bases). CDR3 length: 14 residues. Germline values: CDR1 MGHDK, CDR2 SYGVNS. The ends were cut back, 3 bases at V and 0 bases at J, with 8 bases in the middle. The CDR3 sequence is CASSDRGLNTEAFF. The CDR3 DNA reads as TGTGCCAGCAGTGACAGGGGCTTGAACACTGAAGCTTTCTTT.

A few counts support this clone. The V call is TRBV5-4, the J call TRBJ2-3, with 10 bases fitting TRBD2. J lost 3 bases, V lost 4 bases, and 8 bases had no gene match. The germline V gene encodes CDR1 SGHNT and CDR2 YYREEE (reference sequence). The CDR3 is made up of 16 amino acids. The CDR3 DNA sequence: TGTGCCAGCAGCATCCCAGCGGGGGGGATTACAGATACGCAGTATTTT. Protein product: CASSIPAGGITDTQYF.

The chain links TRBV5-1 to TRBJ2-7, with D possibly TRBD1 on 5 matching bases. The CDR3 totals 14 residues. The ends were cut back, 7 bases at V and 5 bases at J, with 19 bases in the middle. Germline CDR1 reads SGHRS; CDR2 reads YFSETQ. Written as DNA, the CDR3 is TGCGCCAGCCGCGAATCCATACTGGGGCACGAGCAGTACTTC. Its protein is CASRESILGHEQYF.

This chain uses TRBV27 with TRBJ2-1, with D possibly being TRBD2 (5 bases). Germline CDR1 MNHEY, CDR2 SMNVEV (reference sequence). This CDR3 has 14 amino acids. V was cut by 5 bases and J by 10 bases, with 18 bases left in between. The CDR3 DNA is TGTGCCAGCAGTAGCCGGAGGACCCGAAGCGAGCAGTTCTTC. Its protein product is CASSSRRTRSEQFF.

The chain couples TRBV5-4 to TRBJ1-2; the D gene is possibly TRBD1 (6 bases). CDR1 SGHNT and CDR2 YYREEE come from the germline V gene (reference sequence). This CDR3 has 15 residues. V was shortened by 9 bases and J by 8 bases, with 26 bases between the two germline ends. CDR3 in amino acids: CAITVGTPPTGGYTF. The CDR3 nucleotides read TGTGCCATAACGGTTGGGACACCACCGACGGGCGGCTACACCTTC.

J is TRBJ1-1 and V is TRBV18; 7 positions match TRBD1. Looked up from germline, CDR1 is KGHSH and CDR2 is LQKENI. The CDR3 contains 14 residues. J lost 3 bases, V lost 6 bases, and 7 bases had no gene match. CDR3: CASSPGQSDTEAFF. The CDR3 DNA reads TGTGCCAGCTCGCCGGGACAGAGTGACACTGAAGCTTTCTTT.

The chain uses TRBV7-9 and TRBJ1-1, with unresolved D. This CDR3 is 13 amino acids long. CDR1 and CDR2 from the germline V gene are SEHNR and FQNEAQ (reference sequence). Trimming took 2 bases from V and 6 from J, leaving 10 bases between them. This CDR3 reads CASSLLTSAEAFF. Written as DNA, the CDR3 is TGTGCCAGCAGCTTATTAACAAGCGCTGAAGCTTTCTTT.

The chain carries TRBV5-6 and TRBJ2-3; D is possibly TRBD1 (6 bases). Germline V gene lookup returns CDR1 SGHDT and CDR2 YYEEEE. The CDR3 runs to 15 residues. Trimming cost V 1 base and J 2 bases, with 11 bases left between them. As DNA, the CDR3 is TGTGCCAGCAGCTTGATCGGACAGAACACAGATACGCAGTATTTT. Its translation: CASSLIGQNTDTQYF.

The chain links TRBV4-2 to TRBJ2-5, with a tentative D call TRBD2 (6 bases). The end of the DNA aligns better with TRBJ2-7, so the J call may be wrong. CDR1 and CDR2 (germline): LGHNA, YNFKEQ. The CDR3 totals 13 residues. CDR3 sequence: CASSHPPAGEQYF. The CDR3 DNA is TGTGCCAGCAGCCACCCTCCAGCGGGCGAGCAGTACTTC.

Concerning this clone: The identical CDR3 is also encoded by other nucleotide sequences in the sample. The rearrangement links TRBV7-6 to TRBJ1-5; D ambiguous. Germline values: CDR1 SGHVS, CDR2 FNYEAQ. This CDR3 spans 13 amino acids. Between the trimmed V and J ends, which lost 3 bases and 2 bases, there was a span of 5 bases. CDR3 protein: CASSLGRNQPQHF. The CDR3 DNA is TGTGCCAGCAGCTTGGGCCGCAATCAGCCCCAGCATTTT.

The chain recombines TRBV21-1 with TRBJ2-1; TRBD2, as called in the table, went unchecked against the DNA. TRBV21-1 is annotated as a pseudogene. The CDR3 has 10 amino acids. CDR3 sequence reads: CASLCGEQFF. DNA for the CDR3: TGTGCCAGCCTATGTGGTGAGCAGTTCTTC.

The chain combines TRBV5-6 with TRBJ2-5; 13 bases match TRBD2. The end of the DNA is better explained by TRBJ2-7, so the J call may be wrong. Germline CDR1 SGHDT, CDR2 YYEEEE. This CDR3 region has 16 residues. Written as DNA, the CDR3 is TGTGCCAGCAGCAGGAGGACTAGCGGGGGCCCATACGAGCAGTACTTC. Translating gives CASSRRTSGGPYEQYF.

J is TRBJ1-1 and V is TRBV6-5, with D tentatively TRBD1 (5 bases). The CDR3 consists of 15 residues. Germline CDR1 reads MNHEY; CDR2 reads SVGAGI. Trimming took off 5 bases at V and 1 base at J, with 14 bases between the two ends. CDR3 nucleotides: TGTGCCAGCAGTCGCGCCAGGGCTCCGAACACTGAAGCTTTCTTT. The encoded protein is CASSRARAPNTEAFF.

The chain is built from TRBV5-1 and TRBJ2-7; 8 nucleotides match TRBD2. This CDR3 has 14 residues. Germline values: CDR1 SGHRS, CDR2 YFSETQ. Germline trimming cut 3 bases from V and 2 bases from J; bases unmatched to any gene: 4. CDR3 sequence: CASSSGTSPYEQYF. In DNA form, the CDR3 reads TGCGCCAGCAGCTCCGGGACTAGTCCCTACGAGCAGTACTTC.

This clone showed up just a few times. The chain is built from TRBV5-1 and TRBJ2-2; 10 bases are shared with TRBD1. The ends lost 5 bases at V and 6 bases at J; junction bases unmatched: 13. Germline V CDR1 and CDR2: SGHRS, YFSETQ. This CDR3 has 17 amino acids. CDR3 bases: TGCGCCAGCAGAAGACCAACCGGGACAGGGGCTTCCGGGGAGCTGTTTTTT. Residues: CASRRPTGTGASGELFF.

The V gene is TRBV30, the J gene TRBJ1-5, with unresolved D. Deletions cut 2 bases from V and 5 bases from J, with 16 bases between. The CDR3 is made up of 15 amino acids. Germline V gives CDR1 GTSNPN, CDR2 SVGIG (reference sequence). This CDR3 is CAWSLTPGSDQPQHF. CDR3 nucleotides: TGTGCCTGGAGTTTAACCCCAGGATCGGATCAGCCCCAGCATTTT.

The J gene is TRBJ2-1, the V gene TRBV5-1; 7 bases map to TRBD2. Germline CDR1 reads SGHRS; CDR2 reads YFSETQ. The CDR3 is 15 residues long. V was pared by 0 bases and J by 3 bases, with 3 bases of the junction left unmatched. CDR3 region: CASSLGLAVYNEQFF. The CDR3 nucleotides read TGCGCCAGCAGCTTGGGTCTAGCGGTCTACAATGAGCAGTTCTTC.

The rearrangement joins TRBV19 to TRBJ2-4; D is perhaps TRBD2 (5 bases). The CDR3 runs to 15 residues. Germline V gene data show CDR1 as LNHDA and CDR2 as SQIVND (reference sequence). Trimming cost V 7 bases and J 0 bases, with 13 bases left between them. The CDR3 nucleotides read TGTGCCAGTACCCCGGGGTATCTAGCCAAAAACATTCAGTACTTC. As protein: CASTPGYLAKNIQYF.

This chain uses TRBV5-6 with TRBJ2-3, with D unresolved. This CDR3 comprises 15 residues. The V end was cut by 2 bases, the J end by 0 bases, with 10 bases between. Germline lookup yields CDR1 SGHDT and CDR2 YYEEEE. The CDR3: CASSFVGLSTDTQYF. In DNA, the CDR3 is TGTGCCAGCAGCTTTGTGGGCCTTAGCACAGATACGCAGTATTTT.